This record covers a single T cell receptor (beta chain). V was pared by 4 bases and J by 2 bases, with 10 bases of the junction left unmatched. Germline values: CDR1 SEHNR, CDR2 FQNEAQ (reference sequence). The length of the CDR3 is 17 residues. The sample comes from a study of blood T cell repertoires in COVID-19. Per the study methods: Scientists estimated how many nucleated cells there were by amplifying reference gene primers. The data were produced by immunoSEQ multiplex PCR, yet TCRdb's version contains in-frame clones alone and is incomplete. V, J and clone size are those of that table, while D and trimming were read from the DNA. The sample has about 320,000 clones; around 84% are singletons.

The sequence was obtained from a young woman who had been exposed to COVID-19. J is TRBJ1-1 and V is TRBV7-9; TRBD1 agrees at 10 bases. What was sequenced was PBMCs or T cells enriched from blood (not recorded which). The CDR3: CASSSLGQGGVNTEAFF. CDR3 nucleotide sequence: TGTGCCAGCAGCTCCCTCGGACAGGGGGGTGTAAACACTGAAGCTTTCTTT.